The 26 T cell receptor beta chains reported below all come from one sample, sequenced in a study of cytomegalovirus exposure and HLA in healthy donors. The PCR employed 60 Vbeta primers together with 13 Jbeta primers. Produced via immunoSEQ multiplex PCR; TCRdb's table is partial and in-frame only. The table lists tens of thousands of clones, roughly 67% of them singletons. The sequenced sample consisted of PBMCs. All receptors derive from a woman between 45 and 65 years old in good health and CMV-seropositive.

J is TRBJ2-7 and V is TRBV5-6; D might be TRBD1 (5 bases). The CDR3 extends over 18 amino acids. Trimming cost V 2 bases and J 2 bases, with 23 bases left between them. The germline V gene encodes CDR1 SGHDT and CDR2 YYEEEE. The CDR3 loop reads CASSFGSLSGFGPYEQYF. Here the CDR3 DNA reads TGTGCCAGCAGCTTTGGTTCGCTTTCAGGGTTTGGCCCCTACGAGCAGTACTTC. The complete variable domain, with remaining parts taken from reference TRBV5-6 and TRBJ2-7, reads DAGVTQSPTHLIKTRGQQVTLRCSPKSGHDTVSWYQQALGQGPQFIFQYYEEEERQRGNFPDRFSGHQFPNYSSELNVNALLLGDSALYLCASSFGSLSGFGPYEQYFGPGTRLTVT.

The CDR3: CASSLVAGGPNTGELFF. CDR3 DNA: TGTGCCAGCAGCTTAGTAGCGGGGGGGCCGAACACCGGGGAGCTGTTTTTT. The V gene is TRBV11-2, the J gene TRBJ2-2; 11 nucleotides align to TRBD2. The CDR3 sequence is 17 residues long. Germline V gene data show CDR1 as SGHAT and CDR2 as FQNNGV. Trimming cost V 1 base and J 0 bases; bases outside gene matches: 1.

This clone was seen a handful of times. The chain employs TRBV5-1 and TRBJ1-2; perhaps TRBD1 as D (6 bases). This CDR3 contains 14 residues. Trimming pared 7 bases from V and 5 bases from J, leaving 18 bases between. Germline lookup yields CDR1 SGHRS and CDR2 YFSETQ. The CDR3 here is CASSPEGGRYGYTF. The CDR3 nucleotides read TGCGCCAGCTCTCCTGAGGGGGGGAGATATGGCTACACCTTC.

This clone was counted only a few times. This chain links TRBV27 with TRBJ2-7; TRBD2 matches at 8 bases. CDR3 length: 13 residues. The V segment lost 5 bases and the J segment 2 bases; nucleotides outside the gene matches: 2. Germline V lookup: CDR1 MNHEY, CDR2 SMNVEV (reference sequence). The CDR3 reads CASSPGLAYEQYF. In DNA form, the CDR3 reads TGTGCCAGCAGTCCGGGACTAGCCTACGAGCAGTACTTC.

The chain uses TRBV11-2 and TRBJ2-5; possibly TRBD1 for D (6 bases). The CDR3 runs to 12 residues. Germline V lookup: CDR1 SGHAT, CDR2 FQNNGV. Trimming pared 3 bases from V and 5 bases from J, leaving 7 bases between. The CDR3, as DNA: TGTGCCAGCAGCTTCGACAGGGAGACCCAGTACTTC. This translates into CASSFDRETQYF.

The V and J genes are TRBV4-2 and TRBJ2-3, with D perhaps matching TRBD2 (5 bases). The CDR3 has 17 residues. Germline V lookup: CDR1 LGHNA, CDR2 YNFKEQ. Trimming cost V 0 bases and J 1 base, with 14 bases left between them. The CDR3 spells CASSQDPTGRGTDTQYF. CDR3 coding DNA: TGTGCCAGCAGCCAAGATCCAACGGGAAGGGGCACAGATACGCAGTATTTT.

V usage is TRBV9 and J usage is TRBJ2-7, with 8 bases fitting TRBD2. The CDR3 spans 18 residues. Germline CDR1 SGDLS, CDR2 YYNGEE. Trimming took 4 bases from V and 0 from J; bases not matched to a gene: 15. CDR3 amino acids: CASSSRPSGAGGSYEQYF. CDR3 bases: TGTGCCAGCAGCTCGAGGCCTTCCGGGGCGGGGGGCTCCTACGAGCAGTACTTC.

The genes are TRBV7-2 and TRBJ2-5; TRBD1 matches 8 bases. The V gene's germline CDR1 is SGHTA and CDR2 FQGNSA. V lost 4 bases, J lost 6 bases, and 4 bases stayed unmatched. The CDR3 has 13 amino acids. CDR3 loop: CASSSGTGKTQYF. In nucleotides, the CDR3 is TGTGCCAGCAGCTCCGGGACAGGAAAGACCCAGTACTTC.

The rearrangement links TRBV7-2 to TRBJ2-3; TRBD2 matches 8 bases. Losses at the gene ends were 2 bases for V and 6 bases for J; bases not matched to a gene: 4. The CDR3 length is 14 residues. The germline V gene has CDR1 SGHTA and CDR2 FQGNSA. The CDR3 sequence: CASSLIPSGDTQYF. Written as DNA, the CDR3 is TGTGCCAGCAGCTTAATCCCTAGCGGGGATACGCAGTATTTT.

The CDR3 sequence is CASSPSAQGYEQYF. The CDR3 DNA reads as TGTGCCAGCAGTCCGAGCGCTCAGGGTTACGAGCAGTACTTC. The gene calls are TRBV27 and TRBJ2-7, with TRBD1 as a possible D gene (5 bases). Germline-derived CDR1 and CDR2 are MNHEY and SMNVEV (reference sequence). Trimming took 5 bases from V and 4 from J, leaving 15 bases between them. This CDR3 contains 14 residues.

This chain uses TRBV7-2 with TRBJ2-7; possible D gene TRBD2, 6 bases. The CDR3 runs to 16 residues. Germline loops: CDR1 SGHTA, CDR2 FQGNSA. The V and J ends lost 3 bases and 0 bases respectively, with 15 bases between them. The CDR3 is CASSFGRGESSYEQYF. Written as DNA, the CDR3 is TGTGCCAGCAGCTTTGGACGCGGGGAGAGCTCCTACGAGCAGTACTTC.

The chain is built from TRBV18 and TRBJ1-1; D may be TRBD1 (5 bases). V was pared by 6 bases and J by 4 bases, with 15 bases between. Germline assignment: CDR1 KGHSH and CDR2 LQKENI. The CDR3 is made up of 14 amino acids. CDR3 nucleotides: TGTGCCAGCTCTCTTCAAGGGGTCCTCACTGAAGCTTTCTTT. Amino acids: CASSLQGVLTEAFF.

CDR3 bases: TGTGCCAGCAGTTCTCGGACAGGTGGGAATTCACCCCTCCACTTT. Translation: CASSSRTGGNSPLHF. The gene calls are TRBV6-1 and TRBJ1-6, with 7 bases fitting TRBD1. V shed 5 bases and J 7 bases; nucleotides not matched to a gene: 8. This CDR3 has 15 residues. Looked up from germline, CDR1 is MNHNS and CDR2 is SASEGT.

V and J are TRBV2 and TRBJ2-2, with D tentatively TRBD2 (6 bases). Trimming stripped 6 bases from V and 4 bases from J, with 15 bases between. Germline assignment: CDR1 SNHLY and CDR2 FYNNEI. The CDR3 length is 15 residues. The CDR3 coding sequence is TGTGCCAGCAGCCTGGGGGGACCTCTCACCGGGGAGCTGTTTTTT. It codes for CASSLGGPLTGELFF.

V and J are TRBV6-6 and TRBJ1-2; 8 nucleotides align to TRBD1. The ends lost 2 bases at V and 7 bases at J; junction bases unmatched: 12. The germline gives CDR1 MNHNY, CDR2 SVGAGI (reference sequence). This CDR3 spans 16 amino acids. The CDR3 nucleotides are TGTGCCAGCAGTTACGGGCAGGGGGCTCTGTACTCTGGCTACACCTTC. Translated: CASSYGQGALYSGYTF.

This clone has only a few counts. The chain combines TRBV6-5 with TRBJ2-5, with D perhaps TRBD2 (5 bases). This CDR3 has 15 residues. V gave up 5 bases and J gave up 4 bases, with 17 bases separating them. CDR1 and CDR2 from the germline V gene are MNHEY and SVGAGI. CDR3 residues: CASSPARGLGETQYF. The DNA for the CDR3 is TGTGCCAGCAGTCCCGCTCGGGGATTAGGAGAGACCCAGTACTTC.

This clone was picked up a small number of times. The chain combines TRBV29-1 with TRBJ2-7; D uncertain. The CDR3 has 13 residues. CDR1 is SQVTM, CDR2 ANQGSEA, per germline. Trimming removed 3 bases from V and 2 bases from J, with 11 bases in between. Here the CDR3 reads CSVESSDTYEQYF. CDR3 DNA: TGCAGCGTTGAGTCGTCAGACACCTACGAGCAGTACTTC.

This rearrangement joins TRBV7-8 to TRBJ2-5; 11 bases agree with TRBD1. The CDR3 has 18 residues. The V segment lost 0 bases and the J segment 5 bases; nucleotides outside the gene matches: 11. The germline V gene encodes CDR1 SGHVS and CDR2 FQNEAQ. The CDR3 reads CASSLAQDGQGAEETQYF. DNA for the CDR3: TGTGCCAGCAGCTTAGCGCAAGATGGACAGGGGGCGGAGGAGACCCAGTACTTC. The whole variable domain, remainder taken from reference TRBV7-8 and TRBJ2-5, is GAGVSQSPRYKVAKRGQDVALRCDPISGHVSLFWYQQALGQGPEFLTYFQNEAQLDKSGLPSDRFFAERPEGSVSTLKIQRTQQEDSAVYLCASSLAQDGQGAEETQYFGPGTRLLVL.

V usage is TRBV5-1 and J usage is TRBJ2-1; 8 nucleotides agree with TRBD1. There are 16 residues in the CDR3. Losses at the gene ends were 0 bases for V and 2 bases for J; bases not matched to a gene: 4. Germline lookup yields CDR1 SGHRS and CDR2 YFSETQ. In DNA, the CDR3 is TGCGCCAGCAGCTTGGAGCCACAGGGGGCCTACAATGAGCAGTTCTTC. Protein: CASSLEPQGAYNEQFF.

This rearrangement joins TRBV1 to TRBJ2-2; TRBD2 is taken as the D call from the table, unchecked against the DNA. TRBV1 is noted as a pseudogene. This CDR3 contains 17 residues. CDR3 protein: CTSSQGPGGPNTGELFF. For the CDR3, the DNA is TGCACCAGCAGCCAAGGACCGGGGGGTCCGAACACCGGGGAGCTGTTTTTT.

The chain recombines TRBV30 with TRBJ2-7; D is unclear. CDR3 length: 12 residues. Germline loops: CDR1 GTSNPN, CDR2 SVGIG (reference sequence). Deletions cut 0 bases from V and 3 bases from J, with 6 bases between. CDR3: CAWSVGSYEQYF. In nucleotides, the CDR3 is TGTGCCTGGAGTGTGGGCAGCTACGAGCAGTACTTC.

V is TRBV9 and J is TRBJ2-1, with D tentatively TRBD2 (6 bases). V lost 3 bases and J lost 4, with 14 bases in between. There are 15 residues in the CDR3. Germline V lookup: CDR1 SGDLS, CDR2 YYNGEE. This chain's CDR3 is CASSEGSGQYNEQFF. As DNA, the CDR3 is TGTGCCAGCAGCGAGGGGAGCGGGCAATACAATGAGCAGTTCTTC.

V is TRBV10-3 and J is TRBJ2-1, with D possibly TRBD1 on 6 matching bases. V lost 4 bases and J lost 8, with 9 bases in between. CDR1 and CDR2 (germline): ENHRY, SYGVKD. The length of the CDR3 is 12 residues. The CDR3 DNA reads as TGTGCCATCAGTGGACAGGACGATGAGCAGTTCTTC. Residues: CAISGQDDEQFF.

This clone was found a few times. The chain recombines TRBV6-6 with TRBJ2-5, with D tentatively TRBD1 (6 bases). The DNA end lines up better with TRBJ2-7; the J call may be wrong. Germline CDR1 and CDR2: MNHNY and SVGAGI (reference sequence). CDR3 length: 15 amino acids. For the CDR3, the DNA is TGTGCCAGCAGTTACTCGAAGCAGGGGACCTACGAGCAGTACTTC. Its translation: CASSYSKQGTYEQYF.

This clone appeared a single time. The V and J genes are TRBV7-2 and TRBJ1-5; D perhaps matches TRBD1 (5 bases). Germline V lookup: CDR1 SGHTA, CDR2 FQGNSA. Trimming cost V 2 bases and J 6 bases, with 11 bases left between them. CDR3 length: 14 residues. The chain's CDR3 is CASSLSRVGQPQHF. CDR3 in DNA: TGTGCCAGCAGCTTAAGCAGGGTGGGTCAGCCCCAGCATTTT.

This clone was picked up a small number of times. This specimen includes other DNA sequences encoding the same CDR3. CDR3 nucleotides: TGTGCCAGTAGTATAGGACGGGGCACTGAAGCTTTCTTT. It yields the protein CASSIGRGTEAFF. The rearrangement joins TRBV19 to TRBJ1-1; D gene ambiguous. V lost 1 base and J 4 bases, leaving 7 bases between the germline ends. The CDR3 is 13 residues long. CDR1 and CDR2 (germline): LNHDA, SQIVND (reference sequence).